These 9 T cell receptor beta chains were all obtained from the same sample, sequenced in a study of Tregs in tolerant kidney transplant recipients. The table came from immunoSEQ multiplex PCR; TCRdb's copy has only in-frame clones and leaves some out. This table has under 100,000 clones, 90% to 95% appearing once. Input material: CD8+ T cells from blood. These receptors were obtained from a human donor in good health.

V is TRBV29-1 and J is TRBJ2-1; 14 bases map to TRBD2. The V and J ends lost 7 bases and 0 bases, in that order; junction bases with no gene match: 20. The CDR3 has 21 amino acids. Germline assignment: CDR1 SQVTM and CDR2 ANQGSEA. In nucleotides, the CDR3 is TGCAGCGAGTGGGGGGGACTAGCGGGAGAGGAGCCCAAGAGCTCCTACAATGAGCAGTTCTTC. As protein: CSEWGGLAGEEPKSSYNEQFF.

The chain couples TRBV7-2 to TRBJ2-3; tentative D call: TRBD1 (5 bases). CDR1 is SGHTA, CDR2 FQGNSA, per germline. The CDR3 covers 16 residues. Trimming shortened V by 1 base and J by 6 bases, and 17 bases separated the two germline ends. CDR3 DNA: TGTGCCAGCAGCTTAGTGGGGCTGCCGGCGGTCGATACGCAGTATTTT. Residues: CASSLVGLPAVDTQYF.

The CDR3 sequence is CASNPSGIAYEQYF. CDR3 nucleotide sequence: TGTGCCAGCAATCCAAGCGGGATTGCCTACGAGCAGTACTTC. V gene TRBV27 combines with J gene TRBJ2-7; TRBD2 matches at 7 bases. The CDR3 is 14 amino acids. CDR1 MNHEY and CDR2 SMNVEV come from the germline V gene (reference sequence). With V trimmed by 7 bases and J by 2 bases, 8 bases remained unmatched.

The genes are TRBV4-1 and TRBJ2-7, with D maybe TRBD2 (5 bases). The CDR3 is 14 amino acids. CDR1 and CDR2 (germline): MGHRA, YSYEKL. Between the trimmed V and J ends, which lost 5 bases and 4 bases, there was a span of 15 bases. CDR3 coding DNA: TGCGCCAGCAGCGGAAGCGGTGGAGGTTACGAGCAGTACTTC. This translates into CASSGSGGGYEQYF.

The chain employs TRBV7-9 and TRBJ2-1, with D perhaps matching TRBD1 (5 bases). V lost 1 base to trimming and J lost 7 bases, with 17 bases between them. CDR1 and CDR2 from the germline V gene are SEHNR and FQNEAQ (reference sequence). This CDR3 spans 16 amino acids. The CDR3 DNA follows: TGTGCCAGCAGCTTAGTGCAGGGTAGGTTGAAGAATGAGCAGTTCTTC. This codes for CASSLVQGRLKNEQFF.

This rearrangement joins TRBV6-4 to TRBJ1-2; D may be TRBD1 (6 bases). The germline V and J ends were trimmed by 5 bases and 3 bases, with 16 bases remaining between them. Germline-derived CDR1 and CDR2 are MRHNA and SNTAGT. The CDR3 consists of 15 residues. This CDR3 reads CASSYYRVRDYGYTF. For the CDR3, the DNA is TGTGCCAGCAGTTATTACAGGGTGCGGGACTATGGCTACACCTTC.

This chain joins TRBV6-5 and TRBJ2-1; D may be TRBD2 (5 bases). In germline, CDR1 is MNHEY, CDR2 SVGAGI. Trimming removed 4 bases from V and 2 bases from J, with 12 bases in between. This CDR3 has 15 residues. This CDR3 reads CASSSGLYTYNEQFF. The CDR3 DNA sequence: TGTGCCAGCAGTTCCGGACTGTATACCTACAATGAGCAGTTCTTC.

The chain recombines TRBV6-5 with TRBJ2-7, with TRBD1 matching 7 bases. The germline V gene encodes CDR1 MNHEY and CDR2 SVGAGI. This CDR3 comprises 14 residues. Trimming removed 0 bases from V and 2 bases from J; junction bases left unmatched: 1. The CDR3: CASSYSTGAYEQYF. The CDR3 DNA sequence: TGTGCCAGCAGTTACTCCACAGGGGCCTACGAGCAGTACTTC.

CDR3 region: CASSLYSDRGVYGYTF. The CDR3 bases are TGTGCCAGCAGTTTATACTCGGACAGGGGAGTCTATGGCTACACCTTC. This chain uses TRBV27 with TRBJ1-2, with TRBD1 identical over 9 bases. Germline V gives CDR1 MNHEY, CDR2 SMNVEV (reference sequence). With V trimmed by 1 base and J by 4 bases, 7 bases remained unmatched. This CDR3 region has 16 residues.